Each of the 20 T cell receptor beta chains below was sequenced from the same sample in a study of shared clonotypes between healthy human individuals. The protocol was immunoSEQ multiplex PCR, while the TCRdb copy is restricted to in-frame clones and leaves out a portion. The table shows some 510,000 clones, with around 79% occurring only once. What was sequenced was PBMCs. The receptors were gathered from a woman aged 40-49 years in good health. Some clones in this sample may be carry-over from other donors' samples.

The J gene is TRBJ2-6, the V gene TRBV19; D is possibly TRBD1 (5 bases). V lost 0 bases to trimming and J lost 0 bases, with 12 bases between them. The CDR3 is made up of 18 amino acids. CDR1 is LNHDA and CDR2 is SQIVND in the germline V gene (reference sequence). The CDR3 sequence is CASSIDPQGVSGANVLTF. CDR3 DNA sequence: TGTGCCAGTAGTATAGATCCCCAAGGGGTCTCTGGGGCCAACGTCCTGACTTTC.

The chain links TRBV18 to TRBJ2-4; D not certain. Trimming took 6 bases from V and 1 from J, leaving 13 bases between them. Germline lookup yields CDR1 KGHSH and CDR2 LQKENI. CDR3 length equals 15 residues. The CDR3 bases are TGTGCCAGCTCCCCCGGTCTGGGGGCCAAAAACATTCAGTACTTC. This sequence encodes CASSPGLGAKNIQYF.

The chain couples TRBV6-5 to TRBJ2-2; D is uncertain. Germline V gene data show CDR1 as MNHEY and CDR2 as SVGAGI. The CDR3 covers 14 residues. V dropped 0 bases and J dropped 6 bases, with 8 bases sitting between them. The CDR3 sequence is CASSYSLWAGELFF. In DNA form, the CDR3 reads TGTGCCAGCAGTTACTCTCTTTGGGCCGGGGAGCTGTTTTTT.

A single count supports this clone. The chain couples TRBV7-3 to TRBJ2-2; D possibly corresponds to TRBD1 (6 bases). Germline V gene lookup returns CDR1 SGHTA and CDR2 FQGTGA. V was cut by 5 bases and J by 6 bases, with 16 bases left in between. The CDR3 totals 15 residues. The CDR3 nucleotides read TGTGCCAGCAGCGCAGAACGACAGGCCTCCGGGGAGCTGTTTTTT. Translation gives CASSAERQASGELFF.

This clone has a handful of counts. The CDR3 reads CASSLGGEDWKQYF. For the CDR3, the DNA is TGTGCCAGCAGCCTCGGAGGGGAGGACTGGAAGCAGTACTTC. The V and J genes are TRBV11-2 and TRBJ2-7; a weak D match, TRBD2 (6 bases). Germline CDR1 is SGHAT and CDR2 is FQNNGV. Trimming pared 5 bases from V and 8 bases from J, leaving 19 bases between. The CDR3 consists of 14 residues.

V gene TRBV6-1 combines with J gene TRBJ2-5; 10 bases are shared with TRBD1. The junction had 10 bases not matched to a gene; V was cut back by 11 bases and J by 4 bases. The CDR3 runs to 14 residues. The germline V gene encodes CDR1 MNHNS and CDR2 SASEGT. CDR3 coding DNA: TGTGCCGCCCGGGACAGGGGCTTCGGAGAGACCCAGTACTTC. Translating gives CAARDRGFGETQYF.

This clone was seen just once. For the CDR3, the DNA is TGTGCCAGCAGTCCGGACCTGTATCGGGTGGGAGACACAGATACGCAGTATTTT. This sequence encodes CASSPDLYRVGDTDTQYF. The chain joins TRBV28 to TRBJ2-3, with D perhaps matching TRBD2 (5 bases). This CDR3 has 18 amino acids. Germline V gene sequence: CDR1 MDHEN, CDR2 SYDVKM. Trimming removed 5 bases from V and 2 bases from J, with 23 bases in between.

This clone is a singleton in its sample. At one of its ends the junction is not consistent with the germline gene, which may arise from a read error. The chain has TRBV18 and TRBJ2-7; D remains unclear. Germline V CDR1 and CDR2: KGHSH, LQKENI. CDR3 length: 15 amino acids. CDR3 sequence reads: CASSPPVTELAGHTF. For the CDR3, the DNA is TGTGCCAGCTCACCACCGGTTACTGAGTTGGCTGGGCATACCTTC.

The chain links TRBV9 to TRBJ2-5, with 11 bases fitting TRBD2. TRBJ2-7 explains the end of the DNA better; the J call may be wrong. The CDR3 runs to 16 residues. Germline values: CDR1 SGDLS, CDR2 YYNGEE. CDR3 residues: CASSVGLAGGIYEQYF. The CDR3, as DNA: TGTGCCAGCAGCGTAGGGCTAGCGGGAGGTATCTACGAGCAGTACTTC.

The rearrangement joins TRBV5-1 to TRBJ2-1; TRBD1 matches at 9 bases. Trimming at V came to 4 bases and at J to 10 bases, leaving 15 bases not matched to a gene. The CDR3 contains 16 residues. Germline V CDR1 and CDR2: SGHRS, YFSETQ. The CDR3 DNA is TGCGCCAGCAGCCCCCGAACAGGGGGCGCGGGTGTGGAGCAGTTCTTC. It translates to CASSPRTGGAGVEQFF.

This chain links TRBV25-1 with TRBJ1-4; TRBD1 might be the D (5 bases). Between the trimmed V and J ends, which lost 6 bases and 8 bases, there was a span of 16 bases. Germline CDR1 MGHDK, CDR2 SYGVNS. The CDR3 has 14 amino acids. CDR3 nucleotides: TGTGCCAGCAGAGAAACCGGGACTGCAGAAAAACTGTTTTTT. Translation: CASRETGTAEKLFF.

This chain uses TRBV29-1 with TRBJ2-4, with 7 bases identical to TRBD2. The V segment lost 4 bases and the J segment 1 base; nucleotides outside the gene matches: 7. Looked up from germline, CDR1 is SQVTM and CDR2 is ANQGSEA. The CDR3 spans 15 residues. The CDR3 DNA sequence: TGCAGCGTTGGATGGGGGGGTCTGGCCAAAAACATTCAGTACTTC. It is translated as CSVGWGGLAKNIQYF.

The V and J genes are TRBV7-2 and TRBJ2-3; 11 bases are shared with TRBD2. V gave up 4 bases and J gave up 8 bases; unmatched junction bases: 5. The CDR3 totals 14 residues. The V gene's germline CDR1 is SGHTA and CDR2 FQGNSA. The CDR3 sequence: CASSYSGRAGTQYF. DNA for the CDR3: TGTGCCAGCAGCTATAGCGGGAGGGCCGGTACGCAGTATTTT.

This chain links TRBV28 with TRBJ2-7; D is unresolved. The CDR3 totals 13 residues. Germline V CDR1 and CDR2: MDHEN, SYDVKM. V was cut by 3 bases and J by 0 bases, with 6 bases left in between. The CDR3 nucleotides are TGTGCCAGCAGTTTTCCTCTCTCCTACGAGCAGTACTTC. Translation gives CASSFPLSYEQYF.

For the CDR3, the DNA is TGTGCCAGCAGTCCTACTAGCGGGAGGTCGAATGAGCAGTTCTTC. Translating gives CASSPTSGRSNEQFF. This sequence joins TRBV27 and TRBJ2-1; 12 bases align to TRBD2. The V and J ends lost 5 bases and 7 bases, in that order; junction bases with no gene match: 6. The CDR3 spans 15 residues. CDR1 and CDR2 (germline): MNHEY, SMNVEV (reference sequence).

The rearrangement joins TRBV7-2 to TRBJ2-2; no firm D call. The germline V gene has CDR1 SGHTA and CDR2 FQGNSA. The V end was cut by 3 bases, the J end by 7 bases, with 18 bases between. This CDR3 has 16 residues. The CDR3 here is CASSFSDKKVSGELFF. As DNA, the CDR3 is TGTGCCAGCAGCTTTTCCGACAAGAAGGTGAGCGGGGAGCTGTTTTTT.

The chain uses TRBV10-1 and TRBJ2-5, with 7 bases identical to TRBD2. TRBJ2-7 matches the DNA end more closely, so the J call is doubtful. This CDR3 contains 13 residues. Looked up from germline, CDR1 is WNHNN and CDR2 is SYGVQD (reference sequence). Here the CDR3 DNA reads TGCGCCAGCAGCGCGACTAGCTGTTACGAGCAGTACTTC. This codes for CASSATSCYEQYF.

The chain recombines TRBV29-1 with TRBJ2-5; possibly TRBD1 or TRBD2 for D (5 bases each). Near its end, the DNA agrees better with TRBJ2-7, so the J call may be wrong. In germline, CDR1 is SQVTM, CDR2 ANQGSEA. The CDR3 is 11 amino acids. The CDR3 nucleotides read TGCAGCGTACGGGACCATTACGAGCAGTACTTC. It translates to CSVRDHYEQYF.

The CDR3 region is CASSLGPSGTQETQYF. DNA for the CDR3: TGCGCCAGCAGCTTGGGTCCTAGCGGGACCCAAGAGACCCAGTACTTC. This chain connects TRBV5-1 to TRBJ2-5; TRBD2 agrees at 9 bases. V trimming: 0 bases; J trimming: 1 base; junction bases outside the gene matches: 4. Germline V gene sequence: CDR1 SGHRS, CDR2 YFSETQ. This CDR3 comprises 16 residues. The full variable domain, completed using reference TRBV5-1 and TRBJ2-5, is KAGVTQTPRYLIKTRGQQVTLSCSPISGHRSVSWYQQTPGQGLQFLFEYFSETQRNKGNFPGRFSGRQFSNSRSEMNVSTLELGDSALYLCASSLGPSGTQETQYFGPGTRLLVL.

This chain joins TRBV5-4 and TRBJ2-5; 7 nucleotides agree with TRBD2. V lost 3 bases, J lost 2 bases, and 10 bases stayed unmatched. CDR3 length: 16 amino acids. CDR1 and CDR2 (germline): SGHNT, YYREEE (reference sequence). In DNA, the CDR3 is TGTGCCAGCAGCTCCCCCAACAGCGGGGCACAAGAGACCCAGTACTTC. This codes for CASSSPNSGAQETQYF.